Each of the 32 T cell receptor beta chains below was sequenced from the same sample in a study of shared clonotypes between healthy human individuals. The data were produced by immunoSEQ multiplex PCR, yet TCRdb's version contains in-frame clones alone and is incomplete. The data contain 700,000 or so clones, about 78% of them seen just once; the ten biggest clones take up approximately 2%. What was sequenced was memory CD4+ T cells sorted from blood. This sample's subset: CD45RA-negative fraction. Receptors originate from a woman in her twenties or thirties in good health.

CDR3 in amino acids: CASSSWTSGNQETQYF. In nucleotides, the CDR3 is TGTGCCAGCAGCTCCTGGACTAGCGGGAACCAAGAGACCCAGTACTTC. The chain couples TRBV13 to TRBJ2-5; TRBD2 aligns across 12 bases. The CDR3 sequence is 16 residues long. V shed 4 bases and J 0 bases; nucleotides not matched to a gene: 3. CDR1 and CDR2 from the germline V gene are PRHDT and FYEKMQ (reference sequence).

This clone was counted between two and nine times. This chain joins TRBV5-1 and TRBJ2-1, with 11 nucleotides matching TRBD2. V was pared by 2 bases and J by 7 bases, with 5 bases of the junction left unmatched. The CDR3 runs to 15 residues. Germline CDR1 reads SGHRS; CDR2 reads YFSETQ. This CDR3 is CASSFGASGRNEQFF. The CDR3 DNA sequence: TGCGCCAGCAGCTTTGGGGCTAGCGGGAGGAATGAGCAGTTCTTC.

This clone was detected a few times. In nucleotides, the CDR3 is TGTGCCAGCAGCCAAGAAGATAGCGTCTCCTACAATGAGCAGTTCTTC. It yields the protein CASSQEDSVSYNEQFF. The chain is built from TRBV4-2 and TRBJ2-1; TRBD2 might be the D (5 bases). Germline loops: CDR1 LGHNA, CDR2 YNFKEQ. Trimming stripped 0 bases from V and 0 bases from J, with 9 bases between. The CDR3 loop spans 16 amino acids.

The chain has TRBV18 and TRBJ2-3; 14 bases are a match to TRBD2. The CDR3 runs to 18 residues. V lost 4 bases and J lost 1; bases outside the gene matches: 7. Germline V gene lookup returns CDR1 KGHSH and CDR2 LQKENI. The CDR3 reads CASSRPGTSGRGTDTQYF. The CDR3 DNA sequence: TGTGCCAGCTCACGTCCCGGGACTAGCGGGAGAGGCACAGATACGCAGTATTTT.

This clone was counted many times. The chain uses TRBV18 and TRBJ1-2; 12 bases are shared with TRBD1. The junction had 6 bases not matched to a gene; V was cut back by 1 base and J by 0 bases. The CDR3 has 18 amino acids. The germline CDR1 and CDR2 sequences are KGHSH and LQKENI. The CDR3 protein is CASSPQGQGARPNYGYTF. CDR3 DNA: TGTGCCAGCTCACCACAGGGACAGGGGGCGAGACCTAACTATGGCTACACCTTC.

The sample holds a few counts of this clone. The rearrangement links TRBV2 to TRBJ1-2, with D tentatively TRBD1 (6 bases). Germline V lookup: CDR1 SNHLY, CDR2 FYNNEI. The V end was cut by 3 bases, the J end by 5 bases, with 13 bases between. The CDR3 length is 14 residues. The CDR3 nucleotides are TGTGCCAGCAGTGAGGGACGGGGGCGGTATGGCTACACCTTC. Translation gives CASSEGRGRYGYTF.

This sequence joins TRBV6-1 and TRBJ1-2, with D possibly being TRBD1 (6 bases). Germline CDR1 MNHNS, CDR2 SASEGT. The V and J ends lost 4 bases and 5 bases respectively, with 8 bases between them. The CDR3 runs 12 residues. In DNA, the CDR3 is TGTGCCAGCAGTGCGGGGGCTTATGGCTACACCTTC. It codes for CASSAGAYGYTF.

The CDR3 bases are TGTGCCAGCAGCCGCTTACAGGGGGAGGATACGCAGTATTTT. Translation gives CASSRLQGEDTQYF. The chain has TRBV2 and TRBJ2-3; 8 bases agree with TRBD1. Trimming removed 6 bases from V and 6 bases from J; junction bases left unmatched: 8. Per the germline V gene, CDR1 is SNHLY and CDR2 is FYNNEI. This CDR3 has 14 residues.

CDR3 in amino acids: CASSNHRRDTEAFF. CDR3 DNA sequence: TGTGCCAGCAGTAACCACCGGAGAGACACTGAAGCTTTCTTT. The V and J genes are TRBV6-1 and TRBJ1-1; D is unclear. Germline V CDR1 and CDR2: MNHNS, SASEGT. With 5 bases removed from V and 3 bases from J, the gap between germline ends came to 13 bases. The CDR3 runs 14 residues.

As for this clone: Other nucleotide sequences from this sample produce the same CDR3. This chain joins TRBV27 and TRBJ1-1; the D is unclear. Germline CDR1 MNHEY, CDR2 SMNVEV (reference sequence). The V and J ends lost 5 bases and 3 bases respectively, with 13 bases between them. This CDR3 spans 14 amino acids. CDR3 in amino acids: CASSTLQRDTEAFF. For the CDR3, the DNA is TGTGCCAGCAGTACTCTACAACGGGACACTGAAGCTTTCTTT.

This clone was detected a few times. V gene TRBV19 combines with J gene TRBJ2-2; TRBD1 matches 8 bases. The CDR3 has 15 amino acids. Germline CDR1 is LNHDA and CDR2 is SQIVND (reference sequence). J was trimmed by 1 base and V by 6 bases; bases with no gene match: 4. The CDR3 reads CASRTGALNTGELFF. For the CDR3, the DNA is TGTGCCAGTAGGACAGGGGCACTGAACACCGGGGAGCTGTTTTTT. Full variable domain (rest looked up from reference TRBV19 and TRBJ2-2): DGGITQSPKYLFRKEGQNVTLSCEQNLNHDAMYWYRQDPGQGLRLIYYSQIVNDFQKGDIAEGYSVSREKKESFPLTVTSAQKNPTAFYLCASRTGALNTGELFFGEGSRLTVL.

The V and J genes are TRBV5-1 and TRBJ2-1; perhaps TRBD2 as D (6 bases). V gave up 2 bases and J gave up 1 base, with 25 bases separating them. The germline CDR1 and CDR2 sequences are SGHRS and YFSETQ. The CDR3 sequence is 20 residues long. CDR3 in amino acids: CASSFFEVSGLMGSYNEQFF. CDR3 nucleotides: TGCGCCAGCAGCTTCTTTGAGGTTAGCGGACTAATGGGATCCTACAATGAGCAGTTCTTC.

Here the CDR3 reads CASSQVRGTGNTIYF. The CDR3 nucleotides read TGTGCCAGCAGCCAGGTCAGGGGTACTGGAAACACCATATATTTT. The genes are TRBV4-2 and TRBJ1-3, with D perhaps TRBD1 (6 bases). V shed 3 bases and J shed 2 bases, with 11 bases lying between them. Germline V CDR1 and CDR2: LGHNA, YNFKEQ. This CDR3 spans 15 amino acids.

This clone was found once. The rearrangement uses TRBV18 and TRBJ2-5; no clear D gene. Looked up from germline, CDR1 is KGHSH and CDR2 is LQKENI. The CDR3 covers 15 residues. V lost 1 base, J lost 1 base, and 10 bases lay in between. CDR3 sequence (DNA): TGTGCCAGCTCACCACGAGGATATCGCCAAGAGACCCAGTACTTC. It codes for CASSPRGYRQETQYF.

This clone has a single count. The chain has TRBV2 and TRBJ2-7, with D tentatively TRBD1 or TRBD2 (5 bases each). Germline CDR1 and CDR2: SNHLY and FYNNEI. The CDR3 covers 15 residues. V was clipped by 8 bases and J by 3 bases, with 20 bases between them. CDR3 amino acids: CASDNPGTANYEQYF. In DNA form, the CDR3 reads TGTGCCAGCGACAACCCCGGGACCGCAAACTACGAGCAGTACTTC.

Here the CDR3 DNA reads TGTGCCAGCAGCGTCAGTGGGGCTATAGTTTGGCAGTTCTTC. Translated, it gives CASSVSGAIVWQFF. The chain is built from TRBV2 and TRBJ2-1, with D possibly TRBD1 on 5 matching bases. The CDR3 sequence is 14 residues long. Germline V lookup: CDR1 SNHLY, CDR2 FYNNEI. V was cut by 6 bases and J by 12 bases, with 21 bases left in between.

This CDR3 is CASSRAPVGGWTYEQYF. CDR3 DNA sequence: TGTGCCAGCAGTAGAGCCCCCGTGGGGGGCTGGACCTACGAGCAGTACTTC. The chain joins TRBV27 to TRBJ2-7; D may match TRBD1 or TRBD2 (6 bases each). The CDR3 runs to 17 residues. In germline, CDR1 is MNHEY, CDR2 SMNVEV (reference sequence). Trimming took off 5 bases at V and 2 bases at J, with 22 bases between the two ends.

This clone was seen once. The CDR3 bases are TGTGCCAGCAGCTTCTTGGGTAGCGGGAGTTCGGACGAGCAGTACTTC. It is translated as CASSFLGSGSSDEQYF. V gene TRBV7-9 combines with J gene TRBJ2-7; 9 nucleotides align to TRBD2. Germline V gene data show CDR1 as SEHNR and CDR2 as FQNEAQ (reference sequence). V dropped 3 bases and J dropped 5; count of bases not matched to a gene: 11. The length of the CDR3 is 16 residues.

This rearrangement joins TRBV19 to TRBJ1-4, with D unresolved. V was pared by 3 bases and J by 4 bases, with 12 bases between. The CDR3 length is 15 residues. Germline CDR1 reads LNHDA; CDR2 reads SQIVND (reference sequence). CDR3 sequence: CASSIQAWGNEKLFF. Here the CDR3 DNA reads TGTGCCAGTAGTATTCAAGCCTGGGGTAATGAAAAACTGTTTTTT.

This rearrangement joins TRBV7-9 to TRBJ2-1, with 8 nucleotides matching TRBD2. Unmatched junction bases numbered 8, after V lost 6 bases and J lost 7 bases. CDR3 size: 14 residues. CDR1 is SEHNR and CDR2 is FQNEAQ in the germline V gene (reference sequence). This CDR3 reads CASRVGASGNEQFF. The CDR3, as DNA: TGTGCCAGCAGAGTGGGGGCTAGCGGGAATGAGCAGTTCTTC.

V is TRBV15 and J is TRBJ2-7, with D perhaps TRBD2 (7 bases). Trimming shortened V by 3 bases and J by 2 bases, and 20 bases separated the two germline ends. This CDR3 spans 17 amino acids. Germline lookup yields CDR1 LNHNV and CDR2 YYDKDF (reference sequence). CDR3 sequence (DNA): TGTGCCACCAGCAGCGGACTAGTCGGGAAGGGGGCCTACGAGCAGTACTTC. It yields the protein CATSSGLVGKGAYEQYF.

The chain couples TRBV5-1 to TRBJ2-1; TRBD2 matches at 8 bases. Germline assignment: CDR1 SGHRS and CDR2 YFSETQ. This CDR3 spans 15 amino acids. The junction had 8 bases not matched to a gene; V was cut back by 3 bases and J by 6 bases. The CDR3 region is CASSSQKLAANEQFF. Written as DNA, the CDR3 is TGCGCCAGCAGCTCGCAAAAACTAGCGGCCAATGAGCAGTTCTTC. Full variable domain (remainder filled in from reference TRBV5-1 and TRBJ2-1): KAGVTQTPRYLIKTRGQQVTLSCSPISGHRSVSWYQQTPGQGLQFLFEYFSETQRNKGNFPGRFSGRQFSNSRSEMNVSTLELGDSALYLCASSSQKLAANEQFFGPGTRLTVL.

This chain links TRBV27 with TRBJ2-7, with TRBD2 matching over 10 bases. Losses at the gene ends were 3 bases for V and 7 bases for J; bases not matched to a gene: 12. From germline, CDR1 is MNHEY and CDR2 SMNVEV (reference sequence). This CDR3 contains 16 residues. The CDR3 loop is CASSLVAASGRREQYF. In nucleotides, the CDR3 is TGTGCCAGCAGTTTGGTTGCGGCTAGCGGGAGAAGGGAGCAGTACTTC.

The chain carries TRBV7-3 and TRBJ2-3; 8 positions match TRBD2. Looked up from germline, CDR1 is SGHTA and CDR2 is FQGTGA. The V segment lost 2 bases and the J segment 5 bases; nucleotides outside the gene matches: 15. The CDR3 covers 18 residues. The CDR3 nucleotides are TGTGCCAGCAGCTTATTCGGACTCCCGGGGGGGAGTGAAGATACGCAGTATTTT. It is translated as CASSLFGLPGGSEDTQYF. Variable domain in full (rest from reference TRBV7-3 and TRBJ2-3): GAGVSQTPSNKVTEKGKYVELRCDPISGHTALYWYRQSLGQGPEFLIYFQGTGAADDSGLPNDRFFAVRPEGSVSTLKIQRTERGDSAVYLCASSLFGLPGGSEDTQYFGPGTRLTVL.

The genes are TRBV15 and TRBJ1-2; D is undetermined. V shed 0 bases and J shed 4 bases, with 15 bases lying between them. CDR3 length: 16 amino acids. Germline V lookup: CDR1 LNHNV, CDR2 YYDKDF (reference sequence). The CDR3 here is CATSRDRVGRSYGYTF. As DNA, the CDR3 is TGTGCCACCAGCAGAGATAGGGTTGGCAGGAGCTATGGCTACACCTTC. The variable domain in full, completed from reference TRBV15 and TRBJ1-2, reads DAMVIQNPRYQVTQFGKPVTLSCSQTLNHNVMYWYQQKSSQAPKLLFHYYDKDFNNEADTPDNFQSRRPNTSFCFLDIRSPGLGDTAMYLCATSRDRVGRSYGYTFGSGTRLTVV.

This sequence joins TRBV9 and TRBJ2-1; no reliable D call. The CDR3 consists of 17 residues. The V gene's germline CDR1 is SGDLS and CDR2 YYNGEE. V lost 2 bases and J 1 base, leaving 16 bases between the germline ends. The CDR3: CASSVTGNSNSYNEQFF. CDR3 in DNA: TGTGCCAGCAGCGTTACCGGTAATAGTAATTCCTACAATGAGCAGTTCTTC.

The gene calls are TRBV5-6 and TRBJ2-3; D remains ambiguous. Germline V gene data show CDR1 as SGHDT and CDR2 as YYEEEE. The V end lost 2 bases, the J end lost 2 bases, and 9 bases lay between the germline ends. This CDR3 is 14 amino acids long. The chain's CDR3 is CASSFTLHTDTQYF. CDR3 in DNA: TGTGCCAGCAGCTTCACCCTTCACACAGATACGCAGTATTTT.

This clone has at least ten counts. CDR3 coding DNA: TGTGCCAGCAGTGTCCTAGGGGGTCAGGGAGGAACAGATACGCAGTATTTT. The encoded protein is CASSVLGGQGGTDTQYF. This chain links TRBV28 with TRBJ2-3; D tentatively reads TRBD1 or TRBD2 (6 bases each). The CDR3 is made up of 17 amino acids. The V end lost 5 bases, the J end lost 3 bases, and 21 bases lay between the germline ends. The germline CDR1 and CDR2 sequences are MDHEN and SYDVKM. The entire variable domain, with the rest obtained from reference TRBV28 and TRBJ2-3, is as follows: DVKVTQSSRYLVKRTGEKVFLECVQDMDHENMFWYRQDPGLGLRLIYFSYDVKMKEKGDIPEGYSVSREKKERFSLILESASTNQTSMYLCASSVLGGQGGTDTQYFGPGTRLTVL.

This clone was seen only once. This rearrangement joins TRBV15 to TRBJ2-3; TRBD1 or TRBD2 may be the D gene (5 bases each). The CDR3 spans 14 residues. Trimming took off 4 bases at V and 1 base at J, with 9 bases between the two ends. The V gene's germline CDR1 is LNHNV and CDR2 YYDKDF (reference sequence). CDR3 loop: CATSTGPRTDTQYF. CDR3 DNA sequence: TGTGCCACCAGCACGGGACCGCGCACAGATACGCAGTATTTT.

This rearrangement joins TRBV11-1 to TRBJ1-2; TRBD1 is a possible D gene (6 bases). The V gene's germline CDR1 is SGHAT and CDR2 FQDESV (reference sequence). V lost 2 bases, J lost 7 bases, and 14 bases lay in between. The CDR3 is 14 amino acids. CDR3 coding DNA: TGTGCCAGCAGCTTAAGGACAGCTTCTTTTGGCTACACCTTC. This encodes CASSLRTASFGYTF. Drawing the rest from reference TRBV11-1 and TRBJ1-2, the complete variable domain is EAEVAQSPRYKITEKSQAVAFWCDPISGHATLYWYRQILGQGPELLVQFQDESVVDDSQLPKDRFSAERLKGVDSTLKIQPAELGDSAMYLCASSLRTASFGYTFGSGTRLTVV.

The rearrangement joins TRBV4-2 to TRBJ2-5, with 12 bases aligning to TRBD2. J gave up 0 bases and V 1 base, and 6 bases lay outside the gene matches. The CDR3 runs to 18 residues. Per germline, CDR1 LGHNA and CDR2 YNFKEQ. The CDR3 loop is CASSQVLAGGPYQETQYF. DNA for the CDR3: TGTGCCAGCAGCCAAGTCCTAGCGGGAGGGCCGTACCAAGAGACCCAGTACTTC.

In nucleotides, the CDR3 is TGTGCCAGTAGCCACCTGTCGATTCACACCATATATTTT. It yields the protein CASSHLSIHTIYF. The chain recombines TRBV19 with TRBJ1-3; no clear D. In germline, CDR1 is LNHDA, CDR2 SQIVND (reference sequence). Trimming pared 6 bases from V and 8 bases from J, leaving 14 bases between. This CDR3 region has 13 residues.